The 32 T cell receptor beta chains in this list originate from one sample, sequenced in a study of blood T cell repertoires in COVID-19. Here immunoSEQ multiplex PCR was the method, and the copy in TCRdb shows in-frame clones only, minus some. This sample has almost 50,000 clones; over 80% occur once, and the top ten carry around 1.4%. Sequencing used peripheral blood. The origin of the receptors is a man aged 45-65 years with acute or convalescent COVID-19.

The chain uses TRBV11-3 and TRBJ2-7; D remains ambiguous. This CDR3 region has 13 residues. The V gene lost 6 bases and the J gene lost 3 bases, with 12 bases spanning the gap. Germline V gene lookup returns CDR1 SGHNT and CDR2 YENEEA. This CDR3 is CASRLARRYEQYF. CDR3 DNA sequence: TGTGCCAGCAGGCTCGCGCGGCGCTACGAGCAGTACTTC.

The DNA of the CDR3 is TGCAGCGCAACGGACAGATATGGCTACACCTTC. Translated, it gives CSATDRYGYTF. The chain combines TRBV29-1 with TRBJ1-2, with D tentatively TRBD1 (6 bases). CDR3 length equals 11 residues. Germline values: CDR1 SQVTM, CDR2 ANQGSEA. V gave up 7 bases and J gave up 5 bases, with 11 bases separating them.

The CDR3 nucleotides read TGTGCCAGCTCACCGGTATCGACAGGGGACTCACCCCTCCACTTT. Protein product: CASSPVSTGDSPLHF. V usage is TRBV18 and J usage is TRBJ1-6; TRBD1 agrees at 8 bases. V shed 3 bases and J 10 bases; nucleotides not matched to a gene: 8. The germline CDR1 and CDR2 sequences are KGHSH and LQKENI. The CDR3 spans 15 residues. The variable domain in full, with the rest retrieved from reference TRBV18 and TRBJ1-6, is NAGVMQNPRHLVRRRGQEARLRCSPMKGHSHVYWYRQLPEEGLKFMVYLQKENIIDESGMPKERFSAEFPKEGPSILRIQQVVRGDSAAYFCASSPVSTGDSPLHFGNGTRLTVT.

The V call is TRBV28, the J call TRBJ1-2, with 7 bases lining up with TRBD1. The germline V gene has CDR1 MDHEN and CDR2 SYDVKM. This CDR3 spans 17 amino acids. V was clipped by 2 bases and J by 4 bases; unmatched bases: 13. The CDR3 region has the DNA TGTGCCAGCAGTTTAAATGGACGAGGACAGGCCGCCTATGGCTACACCTTC. Translation: CASSLNGRGQAAYGYTF.

The V gene is TRBV12-3 or TRBV12-4, the J gene TRBJ2-3; 7 bases align to TRBD1. V shed 7 bases and J 4 bases; nucleotides not matched to a gene: 5. CDR3 size: 13 residues. For the CDR3, the DNA is TGTGCCAGCAACAGGGGCATGCCAGATACGCAGTATTTT. Translated: CASNRGMPDTQYF.

The CDR3 region has the DNA TGTGCCAGCCAGAACCCCGGACAGGCCTACGAGCAGTACTTC. Translating gives CASQNPGQAYEQYF. The chain has TRBV2 and TRBJ2-7, with 7 bases fitting TRBD1. With V trimmed by 8 bases and J by 2 bases, 9 bases remained unmatched. The CDR3 contains 14 residues. Germline V lookup: CDR1 SNHLY, CDR2 FYNNEI.

The chain carries TRBV3-1 (or the pseudogene TRBV3-2) and TRBJ1-2, with D unresolved. Germline CDR1 is LGHDT and CDR2 is YNNKEL (reference sequence). The CDR3 length is 16 residues. Trimming stripped 1 base from V and 0 bases from J, with 12 bases between. CDR3 amino acids: CASSQGRGRPNYGYTF. CDR3 nucleotide sequence: TGTGCCAGCAGCCAAGGGAGAGGGCGCCCTAACTATGGCTACACCTTC.

This chain joins TRBV13 and TRBJ2-1, with D possibly being TRBD2 (5 bases). V lost 2 bases to trimming and J lost 0 bases, with 11 bases between them. The CDR3 is 16 residues long. CDR1 PRHDT and CDR2 FYEKMQ come from the germline V gene (reference sequence). As DNA, the CDR3 is TGTGCCAGCAGCTTAAGGACTCCTAGCTCCTACAATGAGCAGTTCTTC. As protein: CASSLRTPSSYNEQFF.

The rearrangement joins TRBV3-1 (or the pseudogene TRBV3-2) to TRBJ2-3; perhaps TRBD2 as D (5 bases). The CDR3 spans 14 residues. The ends were cut back, 6 bases at V and 1 base at J, with 11 bases in the middle. Looked up from germline, CDR1 is LGHDT and CDR2 is YNNKEL (reference sequence). CDR3 sequence reads: CASSPSGGTDTQYF. The DNA of the CDR3 is TGTGCCAGCAGTCCCAGCGGAGGCACAGATACGCAGTATTTT.

The chain is built from TRBV20-1 and TRBJ1-1; D not certain. Germline CDR1 DFQATT, CDR2 SNEGSKA (reference sequence). Between the trimmed V and J ends, which lost 3 bases and 0 bases, there was a span of 8 bases. The CDR3 spans 13 residues. The DNA for the CDR3 is TGCAGTGCTAGTTCAGTCATGAACACTGAAGCTTTCTTT. This gives the protein CSASSVMNTEAFF.

The J gene is TRBJ2-1, the V gene TRBV3-1 (or the pseudogene TRBV3-2), with 10 bases that match TRBD1. Germline V gene sequence: CDR1 LGHDT, CDR2 YNNKEL (reference sequence). The CDR3 sequence is 16 residues long. After removal of 3 bases from V and 15 bases from J, the junction contained 17 bases not matched to a gene. This CDR3 is CASSQFRGTGVVRLFF. CDR3 nucleotide sequence: TGTGCCAGCAGCCAGTTTCGTGGGACAGGGGTTGTTCGGCTGTTCTTC.

The chain combines TRBV13 with TRBJ1-2; 7 nucleotides agree with TRBD1. The length of the CDR3 is 16 residues. J gave up 8 bases and V 3 bases, and 15 bases lay outside the gene matches. CDR1 and CDR2 (germline): PRHDT, FYEKMQ (reference sequence). As DNA, the CDR3 is TGTGCCAGCAGCTTCCGAACCGGGACAGCTACGTGGGGCTACACCTTC. It is translated as CASSFRTGTATWGYTF.

The V and J genes are TRBV20-1 and TRBJ1-2; D unresolved. CDR1 and CDR2 from the germline V gene are DFQATT and SNEGSKA (reference sequence). The V gene lost 3 bases and the J gene lost 4 bases, with 15 bases spanning the gap. There are 14 residues in the CDR3. CDR3 in amino acids: CSASSPAGPYGYTF. The CDR3 DNA reads TGCAGTGCTAGTAGTCCGGCAGGCCCCTATGGCTACACCTTC.

The chain combines TRBV11-2 with TRBJ2-2; no definite D call. Between the trimmed V and J ends, which lost 5 bases and 2 bases, there was a span of 12 bases. CDR3 length: 15 amino acids. Germline assignment: CDR1 SGHAT and CDR2 FQNNGV. The CDR3 sequence: CASSPLGYNTGELFF. The CDR3 DNA follows: TGTGCCAGCAGCCCCTTGGGCTACAACACCGGGGAGCTGTTTTTT.

The gene calls are TRBV29-1 and TRBJ2-1; the match to TRBD2 covers 9 bases. Losses at the gene ends were 3 bases for V and 0 bases for J; bases not matched to a gene: 6. Germline lookup yields CDR1 SQVTM and CDR2 ANQGSEA. There are 16 residues in the CDR3. CDR3 in amino acids: CSVDFGGRVSYNEQFF. CDR3 coding DNA: TGCAGCGTTGATTTCGGCGGGAGGGTCTCCTACAATGAGCAGTTCTTC.

The V and J genes are TRBV9 and TRBJ1-1; 7 nucleotides agree with TRBD1. The V segment lost 4 bases and the J segment 0 bases; nucleotides outside the gene matches: 6. This CDR3 has 15 residues. CDR1 is SGDLS and CDR2 is YYNGEE in the germline V gene. CDR3: CASSRSGTVNTEAFF. CDR3 DNA sequence: TGTGCCAGCAGCCGCTCCGGGACAGTGAACACTGAAGCTTTCTTT. The whole variable domain, remainder taken from reference TRBV9 and TRBJ1-1, is DSGVTQTPKHLITATGQRVTLRCSPRSGDLSVYWYQQSLDQGLQFLIQYYNGEERAKGNILERFSAQQFPDLHSELNLSSLELGDSALYFCASSRSGTVNTEAFFGQGTRLTVV.

The chain employs TRBV27 and TRBJ1-5; no clear D gene. V gave up 0 bases and J gave up 5 bases, with 8 bases separating them. The germline gives CDR1 MNHEY, CDR2 SMNVEV (reference sequence). The length of the CDR3 is 14 residues. CDR3 sequence reads: CASSLSFGYQPQHF. In nucleotides, the CDR3 is TGTGCCAGCAGTTTATCGTTCGGTTATCAGCCCCAGCATTTT.

This chain joins TRBV27 and TRBJ1-3, with 9 bases matching TRBD1. The germline V gene encodes CDR1 MNHEY and CDR2 SMNVEV (reference sequence). With V trimmed by 6 bases and J by 8 bases, 5 bases remained unmatched. This CDR3 comprises 13 residues. In nucleotides, the CDR3 is TGTGCCAGCAGGGATAGACAGGGGGACACCATATATTTT. Translation: CASRDRQGDTIYF.

V and J are TRBV18 and TRBJ1-3; TRBD1 agrees at 7 bases. V was pared by 3 bases and J by 2 bases, with 7 bases of the junction left unmatched. The CDR3 is made up of 16 amino acids. In germline, CDR1 is KGHSH, CDR2 LQKENI. The CDR3 protein is CASSPSRGTAGNTIYF. For the CDR3, the DNA is TGTGCCAGCTCACCGTCACGGGGGACAGCTGGAAACACCATATATTTT. Based on the CDR3 plus reference TRBV18 and TRBJ1-3, the full variable domain is NAGVMQNPRHLVRRRGQEARLRCSPMKGHSHVYWYRQLPEEGLKFMVYLQKENIIDESGMPKERFSAEFPKEGPSILRIQQVVRGDSAAYFCASSPSRGTAGNTIYFGEGSWLTVV.

CDR3 residues: CASSHTSRGELFF. The CDR3 region has the DNA TGTGCCAGCAGCCATACTAGTAGGGGGGAGCTGTTTTTT. This chain uses TRBV6-2 or TRBV6-3 with TRBJ2-2, with a possible D match to TRBD2 (5 bases). CDR1 and CDR2 from the germline V gene are MNHEY and SVGEGT. This CDR3 spans 13 amino acids. V lost 6 bases, J lost 8 bases, and 13 bases lay in between.

This chain links TRBV18 with TRBJ1-1; 9 nucleotides line up with TRBD1. Germline V CDR1 and CDR2: KGHSH, LQKENI. V was clipped by 5 bases and J by 6 bases; unmatched bases: 1. This CDR3 has 12 amino acids. DNA for the CDR3: TGTGCCAGCTCAACAGGGGGCCCTGAAGCTTTCTTT. This translates into CASSTGGPEAFF.

This sequence joins TRBV6-6 and TRBJ2-2; 9 nucleotides agree with TRBD2. With V trimmed by 6 bases and J by 5 bases, 4 bases remained unmatched. Germline CDR1 MNHNY, CDR2 SVGAGI (reference sequence). This CDR3 is 14 amino acids long. The CDR3 reads CASSRLAETGELFF. The CDR3 bases are TGTGCCAGCAGCCGACTAGCGGAAACCGGGGAGCTGTTTTTT.

In its sample, this clone was seen a few times. The rearrangement joins TRBV7-2 to TRBJ1-5; 8 bases line up with TRBD1. Germline CDR1 is SGHTA and CDR2 is FQGNSA. This CDR3 spans 16 amino acids. V trimming: 2 bases; J trimming: 5 bases; junction bases outside the gene matches: 8. Here the CDR3 DNA reads TGTGCCAGCAGCTTAAAAACTGGACAGGGTCATCAGCCCCAGCATTTT. This sequence encodes CASSLKTGQGHQPQHF.

This clone came up once. The chain has TRBV12-3 or TRBV12-4 and TRBJ2-1; D is uncertain. The CDR3 covers 12 residues. V was pared by 8 bases and J by 6 bases, with 11 bases between. CDR3 sequence: CASSGSGNEQFF. Written as DNA, the CDR3 is TGTGCCAGCTCCGGGTCTGGCAATGAGCAGTTCTTC.

The chain carries TRBV7-8 and TRBJ1-2; D may be TRBD1 (5 bases). Germline V gene data show CDR1 as SGHVS and CDR2 as FQNEAQ. V dropped 2 bases and J dropped 5 bases, with 30 bases sitting between them. This CDR3 has 20 amino acids. The CDR3 reads CASSLLFPRRGGRKGYGYTF. CDR3 in DNA: TGTGCCAGCAGCTTATTGTTCCCGCGAAGGGGCGGTCGGAAGGGTTATGGCTACACCTTC.

The chain joins TRBV19 to TRBJ1-2, with 9 nucleotides matching TRBD1. Germline V gene sequence: CDR1 LNHDA, CDR2 SQIVND (reference sequence). J was trimmed by 6 bases and V by 5 bases; bases with no gene match: 4. The CDR3 runs 13 residues. The DNA of the CDR3 is TGTGCCAGTAGTGGACAGGGGAGCGATGGCTACACCTTC. This encodes CASSGQGSDGYTF.

The genes are TRBV18 and TRBJ1-1, with D uncertain. V shed 2 bases and J shed 4 bases, with 11 bases lying between them. CDR1 and CDR2 from the germline V gene are KGHSH and LQKENI. The CDR3 runs 14 residues. CDR3 in DNA: TGTGCCAGCTCACCATATGGGAGTAGCACTGAAGCTTTCTTT. Translating it yields CASSPYGSSTEAFF.

The genes are TRBV2 and TRBJ2-1; maybe TRBD2 (5 bases). Germline CDR1 and CDR2: SNHLY and FYNNEI. The V and J ends lost 8 bases and 8 bases respectively, with 16 bases between them. The CDR3 spans 13 residues. In DNA, the CDR3 is TGTGCCAGCCAGGACTCCCGAGTCGATGAGCAGTTCTTC. As protein: CASQDSRVDEQFF.

The V and J genes are TRBV6-5 and TRBJ1-2; D is ambiguous. The V gene lost 4 bases and the J gene lost 7 bases, with 19 bases spanning the gap. Germline V gene lookup returns CDR1 MNHEY and CDR2 SVGAGI. The CDR3 contains 15 residues. CDR3 amino acids: CASSLSYSSLRGYTF. In nucleotides, the CDR3 is TGTGCCAGCAGTTTATCCTACAGTTCACTCCGTGGCTACACCTTC.

The chain uses TRBV7-6 and TRBJ2-3; 12 bases map to TRBD2. V lost 0 bases, J lost 4 bases, and 11 bases stayed unmatched. Germline-derived CDR1 and CDR2 are SGHVS and FNYEAQ. CDR3 size: 19 residues. CDR3 sequence (DNA): TGTGCCAGCAGCTTAGCGATGACTAGCGGGGGTTATATTTCAGATACGCAGTATTTT. Translating gives CASSLAMTSGGYISDTQYF. The whole variable domain, filled in from reference TRBV7-6 and TRBJ2-3, reads GAGVSQSPRYKVTKRGQDVALRCDPISGHVSLYWYRQALGQGPEFLTYFNYEAQQDKSGLPNDRFSAERPEGSISTLTIQRTEQRDSAMYRCASSLAMTSGGYISDTQYFGPGTRLTVL.

This chain connects TRBV6-1 to TRBJ1-2; a weak D match, TRBD1 (6 bases). Per the germline V gene, CDR1 is MNHNS and CDR2 is SASEGT. Between the trimmed V and J ends, which lost 4 bases and 8 bases, there was a span of 17 bases. CDR3 length equals 14 residues. CDR3 amino acids: CASSGTQGIEGYTF. As DNA, the CDR3 is TGTGCCAGCAGTGGGACACAGGGAATTGAGGGCTACACCTTC.

The table lists this clone with a few counts. V is TRBV6-1 and J is TRBJ1-5; D remains ambiguous. Trimming removed 2 bases from V and 2 bases from J, with 13 bases in between. Per the germline V gene, CDR1 is MNHNS and CDR2 is SASEGT. The CDR3 consists of 16 residues. The chain's CDR3 is CASSESGRYGNQPQHF. Here the CDR3 DNA reads TGTGCCAGCAGTGAATCCGGGAGGTACGGCAATCAGCCCCAGCATTTT.